This TCR beta chain is from a study of T cell repertoires in cytomegalovirus infection. In the study overall: Public TCR beta signature analysis indicated the presence of both CMV infection and matching HLA type.

Concerning this clonotype itself: Antigen unknown.

Germline loops: CDR1 LGHDT, CDR2 YNNKEL (reference sequence). CDR3 length: 19 amino acids. J was trimmed by 4 bases and V by 1 base; bases with no gene match: 12. Using its own MiXCR run on the reads, TCRdb lists one record per CDR3 protein. This sample has some 350,000 distinct CDR3 sequences, with about a sixth found just once. Study-wide results and caveats: In two of eight donors, the top clonotype was HLA-C-restricted CMV-specific. Frequencies of public TCR beta families were cumulated, and this identified carriers of CMV plus the relevant HLA.

Sequencing was performed on PBMCs. This sequence joins TRBV3-1 and TRBJ2-3; the match to TRBD2 covers 12 bases. The receptor was derived from a human donor in good health (CMV status not recorded). Some clones in this sample may be carry-over from other donors' samples. The CDR3 DNA reads TGTGCCAGCAGCCAAGCACTAGCGGGGGGTACTGGCAGGGCAGATACGCAGTATTTT. It yields the protein CASSQALAGGTGRADTQYF.